The 8 T cell receptor beta chains below come from one sample, sequenced in a study of blood T cell repertoires in COVID-19. The assay was immunoSEQ multiplex PCR, and TCRdb's table has in-frame clones only and misses some. The sample includes roughly 250,000 clones, more than 85% of them seen just once. The specimen sequenced was PBMCs or T cells enriched from blood (not recorded which). The source is a man between 35 and 55 years old who had recovered from COVID-19.

The rearrangement links TRBV19 to TRBJ1-5; D is unclear. V lost 5 bases to trimming and J lost 5 bases, with 16 bases between them. The CDR3 is made up of 15 amino acids. Germline loops: CDR1 LNHDA, CDR2 SQIVND (reference sequence). This CDR3 is CASSYGPLADQPQHF. The DNA of the CDR3 is TGTGCCAGTAGTTATGGCCCACTGGCGGATCAGCCCCAGCATTTT.

A remark on this clone: The junction shows a germline mismatch at one end, possibly a read error. The chain links TRBV27 to TRBJ1-1, with D tentatively TRBD1 (5 bases). Germline CDR1 reads MNHEY; CDR2 reads SMNVEV (reference sequence). The CDR3 is 17 amino acids. The CDR3 is CASSISGGLGQDTEAFF. The CDR3 nucleotides are TGTGCCAGCAGTATATCCGGGGGGTTAGGTCAAGACACTGAAGCTTTCTTT.

The chain has TRBV9 and TRBJ1-4; a possible D gene is TRBD1 (6 bases). V was clipped by 0 bases and J by 3 bases, with 9 bases between them. From germline, CDR1 is SGDLS and CDR2 YYNGEE. There are 15 residues in the CDR3. This CDR3 reads CASSVGGGANEKLFF. The CDR3 nucleotides read TGTGCCAGCAGCGTAGGAGGGGGAGCTAATGAAAAACTGTTTTTT.

This chain connects TRBV6-2 or TRBV6-3 to TRBJ2-1; D is possibly TRBD2 (6 bases). The V and J ends lost 3 bases and 8 bases respectively, with 11 bases between them. CDR1 is MNHEY, CDR2 SVGEGT, per germline. CDR3 length equals 13 residues. CDR3 DNA: TGTGCCAGCAGTTATTTCGGGGGATATGAGCAGTTCTTC. The encoded protein is CASSYFGGYEQFF.

The chain is built from TRBV27 and TRBJ1-1; 8 nucleotides line up with TRBD1. The CDR3 consists of 15 residues. Germline assignment: CDR1 MNHEY and CDR2 SMNVEV (reference sequence). V was pared by 5 bases and J by 7 bases, with 12 bases of the junction left unmatched. The CDR3, as DNA: TGTGCCAGCAGTCCCCCGCGGACAGGGCGAGATGAAGCTTTCTTT. It codes for CASSPPRTGRDEAFF.

This sequence joins TRBV7-8 and TRBJ2-7, with 7 bases fitting TRBD2. Germline V gene lookup returns CDR1 SGHVS and CDR2 FQNEAQ. V shed 4 bases, J shed 2 bases, and the junction held 5 bases outside the gene matches. This CDR3 spans 14 amino acids. The CDR3 protein is CASSSTRGAYEQYF. The CDR3 DNA sequence: TGTGCCAGCAGCTCCACCCGGGGGGCCTACGAGCAGTACTTC.

This chain uses TRBV30 with TRBJ2-5, with 9 bases identical to TRBD1. V gave up 3 bases and J gave up 1 base; unmatched junction bases: 6. Germline-derived CDR1 and CDR2 are GTSNPN and SVGIG (reference sequence). The CDR3 is made up of 15 amino acids. The CDR3 nucleotides read TGTGCCTGGAGCCGGGACAGGGTTGTCCAAGAGACCCAGTACTTC. This encodes CAWSRDRVVQETQYF.

CDR3 coding DNA: TGTGCCAGCAGCTTCATGGGGGGAAGCACAGATACGCAGTATTTT. Amino acids: CASSFMGGSTDTQYF. This rearrangement joins TRBV7-2 to TRBJ2-3; tentative D call: TRBD2 (6 bases). This CDR3 has 15 residues. V was clipped by 3 bases and J by 0 bases, with 10 bases between them. CDR1 is SGHTA, CDR2 FQGNSA, per germline.